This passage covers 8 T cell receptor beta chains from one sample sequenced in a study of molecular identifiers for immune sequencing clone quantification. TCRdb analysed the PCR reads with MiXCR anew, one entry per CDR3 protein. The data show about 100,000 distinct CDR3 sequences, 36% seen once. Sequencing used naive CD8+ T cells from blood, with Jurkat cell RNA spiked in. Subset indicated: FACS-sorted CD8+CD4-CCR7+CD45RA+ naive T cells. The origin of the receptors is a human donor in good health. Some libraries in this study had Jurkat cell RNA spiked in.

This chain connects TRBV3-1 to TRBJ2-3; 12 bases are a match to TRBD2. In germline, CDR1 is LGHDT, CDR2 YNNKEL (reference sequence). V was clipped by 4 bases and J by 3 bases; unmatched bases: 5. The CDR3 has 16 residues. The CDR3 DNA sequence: TGTGCCAGCAGCCCCCCTAGCGGGAGGGGGACAGATACGCAGTATTTT. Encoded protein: CASSPPSGRGTDTQYF.

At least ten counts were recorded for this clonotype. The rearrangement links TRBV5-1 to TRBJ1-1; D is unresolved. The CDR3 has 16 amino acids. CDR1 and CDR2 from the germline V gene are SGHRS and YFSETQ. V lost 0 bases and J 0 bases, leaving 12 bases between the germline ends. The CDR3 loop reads CASSLGPSDMNTEAFF. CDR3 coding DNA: TGCGCCAGCAGCTTGGGGCCCTCAGACATGAACACTGAAGCTTTCTTT.

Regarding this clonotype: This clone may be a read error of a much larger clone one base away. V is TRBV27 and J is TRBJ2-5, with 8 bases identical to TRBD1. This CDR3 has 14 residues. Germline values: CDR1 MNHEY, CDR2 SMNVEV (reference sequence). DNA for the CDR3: TGTGCCAGCAGTCCCGGACAGGGACAAGGGACCCAGTACTTC. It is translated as CASSPGQGQGTQYF.

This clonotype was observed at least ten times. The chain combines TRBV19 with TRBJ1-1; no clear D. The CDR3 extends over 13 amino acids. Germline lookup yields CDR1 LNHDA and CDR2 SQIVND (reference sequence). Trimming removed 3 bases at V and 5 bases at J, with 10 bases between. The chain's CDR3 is CASSMSFWTEAFF. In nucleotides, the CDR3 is TGTGCCAGTAGTATGAGTTTTTGGACTGAAGCTTTCTTT.

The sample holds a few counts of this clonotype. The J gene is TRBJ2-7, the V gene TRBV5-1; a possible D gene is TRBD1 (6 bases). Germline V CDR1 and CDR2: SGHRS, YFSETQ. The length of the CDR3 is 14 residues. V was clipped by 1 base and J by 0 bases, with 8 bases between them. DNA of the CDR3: TGCGCCAGCAGCTTGTGGGACACCTCCTACGAGCAGTACTTC. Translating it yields CASSLWDTSYEQYF.

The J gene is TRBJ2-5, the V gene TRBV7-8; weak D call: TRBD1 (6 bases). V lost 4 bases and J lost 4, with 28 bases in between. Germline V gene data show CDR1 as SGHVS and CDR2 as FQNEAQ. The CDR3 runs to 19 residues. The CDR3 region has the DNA TGTGCCAGCAGCTCGGGTCGGTGGCAAGCCGACAGGCTGCCAGAGACCCAGTACTTC. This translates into CASSSGRWQADRLPETQYF.

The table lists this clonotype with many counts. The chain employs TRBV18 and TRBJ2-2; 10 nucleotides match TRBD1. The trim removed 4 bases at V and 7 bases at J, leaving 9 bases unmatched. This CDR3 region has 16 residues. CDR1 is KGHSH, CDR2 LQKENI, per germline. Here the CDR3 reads CASSLSGQGPNGELFF. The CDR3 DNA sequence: TGTGCCAGCTCACTGTCGGGACAGGGGCCGAACGGGGAGCTGTTTTTT.

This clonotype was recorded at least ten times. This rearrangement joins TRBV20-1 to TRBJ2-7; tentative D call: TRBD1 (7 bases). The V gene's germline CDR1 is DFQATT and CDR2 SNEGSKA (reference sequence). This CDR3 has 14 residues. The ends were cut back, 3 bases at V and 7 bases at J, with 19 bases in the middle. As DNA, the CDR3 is TGCAGTGCTAGGGGGGGACAGCGCATCGGGGAGCAGTACTTC. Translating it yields CSARGGQRIGEQYF.